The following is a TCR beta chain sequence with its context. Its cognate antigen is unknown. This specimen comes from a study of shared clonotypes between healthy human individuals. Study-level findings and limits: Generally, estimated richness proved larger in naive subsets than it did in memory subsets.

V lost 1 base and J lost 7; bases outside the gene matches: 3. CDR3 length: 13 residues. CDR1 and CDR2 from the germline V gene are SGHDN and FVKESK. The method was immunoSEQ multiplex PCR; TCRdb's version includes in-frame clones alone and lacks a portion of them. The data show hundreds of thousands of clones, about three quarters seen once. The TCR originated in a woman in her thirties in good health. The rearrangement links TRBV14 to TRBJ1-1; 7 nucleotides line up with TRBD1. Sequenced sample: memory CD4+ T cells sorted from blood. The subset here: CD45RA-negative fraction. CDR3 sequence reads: CASSQGDSREAFF. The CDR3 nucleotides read TGTGCCAGCAGCCAAGGGGACAGCCGTGAAGCTTTCTTT.